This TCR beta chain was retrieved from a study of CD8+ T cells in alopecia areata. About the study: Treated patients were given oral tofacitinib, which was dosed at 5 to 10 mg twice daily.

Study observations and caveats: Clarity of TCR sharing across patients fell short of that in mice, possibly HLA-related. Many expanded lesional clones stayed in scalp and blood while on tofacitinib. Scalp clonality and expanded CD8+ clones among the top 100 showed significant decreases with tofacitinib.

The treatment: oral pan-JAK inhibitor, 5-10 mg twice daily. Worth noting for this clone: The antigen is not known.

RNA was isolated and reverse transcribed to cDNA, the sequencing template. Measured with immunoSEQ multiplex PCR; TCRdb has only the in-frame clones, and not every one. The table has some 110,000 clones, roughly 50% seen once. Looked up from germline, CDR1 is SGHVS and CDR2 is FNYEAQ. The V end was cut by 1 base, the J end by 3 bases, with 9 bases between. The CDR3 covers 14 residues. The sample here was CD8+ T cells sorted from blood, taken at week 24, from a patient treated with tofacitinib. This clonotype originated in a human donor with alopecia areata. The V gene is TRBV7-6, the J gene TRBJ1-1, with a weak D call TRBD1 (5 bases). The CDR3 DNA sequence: TGTGCCAGCAGCTTAGGGGGCCCACACACTGAAGCTTTCTTT. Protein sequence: CASSLGGPHTEAFF.